This TCR beta chain was found in a study of control samples from healthy donors and cancer patients. Sequencing used immunoSEQ multiplex PCR; TCRdb keeps in-frame clones, though not all of them. The data contain about 150,000 clones, more than 90% of them singletons. Input material: blood. This sequence was found in a woman aged 40-49 years in good health.

CDR3 sequence reads: CASHLEAGGAYTF. The CDR3 coding sequence is TGTGCCAGCCACCTGGAGGCAGGGGGGGCCTACACCTTC. V and J are TRBV6-5 and TRBJ1-2; TRBD1 matches 7 bases. Trimming removed 8 bases from V and 10 bases from J; junction bases left unmatched: 13. The CDR3 covers 13 residues. Germline CDR1 is MNHEY and CDR2 is SVGAGI.